This entry is about one T cell receptor (beta chain). The sample is drawn from a study of blood T cell repertoires in COVID-19. The table came from immunoSEQ multiplex PCR; TCRdb's copy has only in-frame clones and leaves some out. In the table there are around 81,000 clones, about 82% of which are singletons. CDR3 length: 12 amino acids. Trimming cost V 3 bases and J 7 bases, with 12 bases left between them. Germline assignment: CDR1 SQVTM and CDR2 ANQGSEA. The sequenced sample consisted of peripheral blood. The chain joins TRBV29-1 to TRBJ1-2; D perhaps matches TRBD1 (6 bases). The TCR comes from a man aged 50-59 years with acute or convalescent COVID-19. The CDR3 loop is CSVDHQGSGYTF. The CDR3 DNA reads as TGCAGCGTTGATCATCAGGGGTCTGGCTACACCTTC.